This T cell receptor (beta chain) was found in a study of human T cells and chemical hapten exposure. Whole-study findings and limits: All donors were alopecia patients, so their immunity may differ from that of healthy people.

TCRdb called the RACE reads again in MiXCR, with one record for every CDR3 protein. The table has roughly 120,000 distinct CDR3 sequences, roughly 13% seen once. Time point described: patch test 1, 2 weeks after DPC sensitization. This sample's treatment: therapeutic diphenylcyclopropenone sensitization with weekly scalp DPC. V lost 1 base to trimming and J lost 6 bases; unmatched junction nucleotides: 8. The length of the CDR3 is 15 residues. Germline lookup yields CDR1 MGHRA and CDR2 YSYEKL. The table lists this clonotype with a few counts. Its antigen is as yet unknown. The TCR was taken from a man younger than 35 with alopecia areata. Some clones in this sample may be carry-over from other donors' samples. The source was whole blood, collected in connection with sensitization to the hapten diphenylcyclopropenone (DPC). V usage is TRBV4-1 and J usage is TRBJ2-7, with 8 bases that match TRBD1. CDR3 sequence reads: CASSQGDRRLSEQYF. The DNA of the CDR3 is TGCGCCAGCAGCCAAGGGGACAGGAGGTTGAGCGAGCAGTACTTC.